The entry below gives a single T cell receptor beta chain sequence along with its context. The antigen remains unidentified. Some clones are missing from TCRdb's copy, which holds only in-frame ones; the method was immunoSEQ multiplex PCR. The table includes approximately 47,000 clones, about 76% detected once. Subsequent to 10 days of culture, CD4+ T cells were isolated. The data originate from a study of vaccination effects on CD4 cells after COVID-19. Trimming took 0 bases from V and 2 from J; bases not matched to a gene: 0. The CDR3 runs to 14 residues. The germline gives CDR1 KGHSH, CDR2 LQKENI. Study-wide points: Early post-infection timepoints were absent, and convalescent patients were few.

The receptor's source is a human donor who had a prior SARS-CoV-2 infection. The chain is built from TRBV18 and TRBJ2-5, with TRBD1 matching 7 bases. The sequencing here drew on CD4+ T cells from PBMCs cultured without peptide, taken before COVID-19 vaccination. CDR3: CASSPPGQQETQYF. The CDR3 nucleotides are TGTGCCAGCTCACCACCGGGACAGCAAGAGACCCAGTACTTC.